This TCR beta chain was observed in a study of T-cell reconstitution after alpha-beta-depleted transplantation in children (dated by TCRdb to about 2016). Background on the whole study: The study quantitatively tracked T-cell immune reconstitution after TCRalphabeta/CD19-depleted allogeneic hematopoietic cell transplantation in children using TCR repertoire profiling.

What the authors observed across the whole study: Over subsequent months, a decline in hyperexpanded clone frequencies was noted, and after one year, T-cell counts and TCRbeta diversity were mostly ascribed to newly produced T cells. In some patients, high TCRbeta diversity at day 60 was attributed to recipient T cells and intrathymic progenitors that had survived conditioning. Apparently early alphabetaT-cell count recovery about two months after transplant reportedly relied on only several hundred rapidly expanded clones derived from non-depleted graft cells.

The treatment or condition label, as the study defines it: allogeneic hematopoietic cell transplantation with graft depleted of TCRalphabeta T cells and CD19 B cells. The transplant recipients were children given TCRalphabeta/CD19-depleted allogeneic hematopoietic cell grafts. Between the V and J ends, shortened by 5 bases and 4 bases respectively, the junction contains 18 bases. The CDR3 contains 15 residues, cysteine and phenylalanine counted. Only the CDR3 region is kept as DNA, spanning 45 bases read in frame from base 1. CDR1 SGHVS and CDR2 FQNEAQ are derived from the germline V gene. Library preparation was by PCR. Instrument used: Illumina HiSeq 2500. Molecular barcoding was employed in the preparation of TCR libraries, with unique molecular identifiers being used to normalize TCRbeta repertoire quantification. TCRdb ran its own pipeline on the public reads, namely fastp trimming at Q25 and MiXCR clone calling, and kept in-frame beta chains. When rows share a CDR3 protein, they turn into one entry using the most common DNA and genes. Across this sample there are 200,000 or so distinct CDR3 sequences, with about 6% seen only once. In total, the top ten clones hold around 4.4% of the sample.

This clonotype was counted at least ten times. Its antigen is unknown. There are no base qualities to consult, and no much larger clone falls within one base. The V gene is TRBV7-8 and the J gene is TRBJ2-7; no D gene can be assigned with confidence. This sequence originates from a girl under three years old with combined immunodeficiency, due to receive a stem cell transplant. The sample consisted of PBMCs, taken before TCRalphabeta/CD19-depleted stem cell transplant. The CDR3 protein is CASSVRRLPGYEQYF. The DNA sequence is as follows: TGTGCCAGCAGCGTAAGGCGGCTACCCGGTTACGAGCAGTACTTC.